Detailed here is one T cell receptor beta chain. Its cognate antigen has yet to be identified. Per-nucleotide qualities are absent, and no much larger clonotype sits a single base away. The junction shows trimming of 3 bases on V and 6 bases on J, plus 9 bases between the germline ends. The CDR3, cysteine through phenylalanine, is 13 amino acids long. The read is trimmed to its CDR3 DNA, 39 bases read in frame from base 1. Sequences SGHDT (CDR1) and YYEEEE (CDR2) are obtained from the germline V gene. Each collaborating institution followed its own protocols to collect whole blood in K2EDTA tubes. Collaborator samples were shipped for TCRbeta analysis as frozen whole blood, isolated PBMCs, or DNA extracted from either sample type. The immunoSEQ Assay, a bias-controlled multiplex PCR, was used to amplify TCRbeta CDR3 regions from genomic DNA. The study's processing was this. Nucleated cell counts per sample were estimated from amplification of reference gene primers within the assay. To quantify the absolute abundance of each unique TCRbeta CDR3 rearrangement, sequence reads were collapsed and filtered. For each sample, productive Simpson clonality was calculated as the square root of Simpson's diversity index across productive rearrangements. Entries here come from immuneACCESS through TCRdb and include only in-frame sequences with V and J called. Some clones fail to appear in such tables; in the studies checked, an unresolved V gene covers under half of the shortfall, and the cause of the remainder is unknown. V, J and clone size reflect that table, while D and trimming were determined from the DNA. This sample gives 470,000 or so clones in total; 85% to 90% of them show up just once. 4.3% of the sample comes from the top ten.

This specimen belongs to a study of blood T cell repertoires in COVID-19 (TCRdb year 2020). At the level of the whole study: Collaborator samples came from the United States, Italy and Spain and covered acute and convalescent phases of COVID-19. Where available, HLA class I and class II types were taken from metadata supplied by the sample provider and were not determined by assay-based typing. The repertoires were made available in a free public database intended to serve as a resource for research on the immune response to SARS-CoV-2. The samples were drawn from the first 160 participants of the ongoing ImmuneRACE study and from more than 1,000 subjects provided by 6 global collaborators. The material from the prospective study consisted of cDNA or gDNA derived from T cells, B-cell-depleted T cells, or PBMCs. Sample metadata almost always included a de-identified subject ID, COVID-19 status, age in years and sex. Subjects who had been exposed to COVID-19, were actively infected with it, or had recovered from it provided the deeply sampled blood TCRbeta repertoires that made up the dataset. The paper's findings and limits, for the study overall: Clinical and demographic metadata were provided uncurated, with the amount varying by source and participant.

The clonotype originates from a woman aged 30 to 39 with acute or convalescent COVID-19. This sequence uses TRBV5-6 and TRBJ2-2, with no D gene named confidently. Sequences were obtained from peripheral blood. In nucleotides, the sequence is TGTGCCAGCAGCTCGACACCTCCCGGGGAGCTGTTTTTT. Its coded protein is CASSSTPPGELFF.